This T cell receptor beta chain is drawn from a study of T cells in Graves' hyperthyroidism and ophthalmopathy. Study-level background: Initial diagnosis, before any treatment, was when peripheral blood was collected. Findings of the study overall: A model using 13 V-J features told ophthalmopathy apart from stable hyperthyroidism. Blood also carried most thyroid clonotypes expanded above 0.001.

This clonotype was seen a handful of times. Its antigen is not identified. Germline-derived CDR1 and CDR2 are DFQATT and SNEGSKA (reference sequence). V shed 0 bases and J shed 3 bases, with 15 bases lying between them. The length of the CDR3 is 16 residues. TCR beta CDR3 regions were amplified from RNA. Primed by the HTBI set, a first-round RT-PCR was run on the TCR CDR3. TCRdb independently ran MiXCR on the multiplex PCR reads; one entry per CDR3 protein. Here the sample spans around 690,000 distinct CDR3 sequences, 15% to 20% being singletons. The TCR comes from a man in his fifties with Graves' hyperthyroidism. The sequencing sample was made of blood. V usage is TRBV20-1 and J usage is TRBJ1-5, with a tentative D call TRBD1 (5 bases). CDR3 amino acids: CSARDSMWDLNQPQHF. CDR3 in DNA: TGCAGTGCTAGAGATAGTATGTGGGACCTCAATCAGCCCCAGCATTTT.